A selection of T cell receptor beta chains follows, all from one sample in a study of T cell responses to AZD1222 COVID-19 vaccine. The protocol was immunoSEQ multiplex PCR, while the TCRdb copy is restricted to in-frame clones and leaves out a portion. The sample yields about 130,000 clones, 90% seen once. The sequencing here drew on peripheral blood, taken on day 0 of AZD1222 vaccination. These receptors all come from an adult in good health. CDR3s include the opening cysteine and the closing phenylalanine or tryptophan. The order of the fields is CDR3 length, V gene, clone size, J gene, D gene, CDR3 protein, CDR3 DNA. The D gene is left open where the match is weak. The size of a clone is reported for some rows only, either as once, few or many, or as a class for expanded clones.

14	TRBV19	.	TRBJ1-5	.	CASSPGTEDQPQHF	TGTGCCAGTAGTCCCGGGACGGAAGATCAGCCCCAGCATTTT
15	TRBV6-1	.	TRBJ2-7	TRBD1	CASRYTGQGAYEQYF	TGTGCCAGCAGATACACAGGACAGGGAGCCTACGAGCAGTACTTC
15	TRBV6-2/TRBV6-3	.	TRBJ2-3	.	CASSYDPGNPDTQYF	TGTGCCAGCAGTTACGATCCCGGAAATCCAGATACGCAGTATTTT
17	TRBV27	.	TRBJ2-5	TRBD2	CASSSMGLVVTQETQYF	TGTGCCAGCAGTTCCATGGGACTAGTGGTGACCCAAGAGACCCAGTACTTC
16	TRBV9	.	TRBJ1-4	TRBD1	CASSLHPDRGLEKLFF	TGTGCCAGCAGCTTACACCCGGACAGGGGGCTTGAAAAACTGTTTTTT
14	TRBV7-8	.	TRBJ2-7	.	CASSFPEMGYEQYF	TGTGCCAGCAGCTTTCCTGAAATGGGCTACGAGCAGTACTTC
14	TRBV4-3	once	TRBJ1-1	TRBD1	CASSPEQGGSEAFF	TGCGCCAGCAGCCCTGAACAGGGGGGGTCGGAAGCTTTCTTT
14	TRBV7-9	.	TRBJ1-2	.	CASRWRTEPYGYTF	TGTGCCAGCAGATGGAGGACGGAACCCTATGGCTACACCTTC
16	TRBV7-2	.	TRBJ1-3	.	CASSLVPADSGNTIYF	TGTGCCAGCAGCTTAGTTCCGGCAGACTCTGGAAACACCATATATTTT
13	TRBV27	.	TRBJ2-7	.	CASSFGRSYEQYF	TGTGCCAGCAGTTTTGGACGGAGCTACGAGCAGTACTTC
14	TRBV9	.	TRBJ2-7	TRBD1	CASSVGQGEYEQYF	TGTGCCAGCAGCGTAGGGCAGGGGGAGTACGAGCAGTACTTC
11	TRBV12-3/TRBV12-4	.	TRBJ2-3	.	CASSLGDTQYF	TGTGCCAGCAGTTTGGGGGATACGCAGTATTTT
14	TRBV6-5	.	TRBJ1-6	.	CASRTTGPNSPLHF	TGTGCCAGCAGGACTACAGGTCCAAATTCACCCCTCCACTTT
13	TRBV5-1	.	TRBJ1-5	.	CASSWDSNQPQHF	TGCGCCAGCAGCTGGGACAGCAATCAGCCCCAGCATTTT
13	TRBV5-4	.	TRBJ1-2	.	CASSLDRDYGYTF	TGTGCCAGCAGCTTGGACAGGGACTATGGCTACACCTTC